This passage covers 23 T cell receptor beta chains from one sample sequenced in a study of blood T cell repertoires in COVID-19. Assay: immunoSEQ multiplex PCR; the TCRdb copy retains only in-frame clones and omits some. The sample has over 55,000 clones; about nine tenths are singletons. The sample comprised peripheral blood. The receptors here all came from a woman at least 80 years old with COVID-19, enrolled during active disease.

This chain joins TRBV5-4 and TRBJ2-2, with 10 bases lining up with TRBD2. The CDR3 totals 17 residues. Germline values: CDR1 SGHNT, CDR2 YYREEE (reference sequence). V lost 0 bases, J lost 1 base, and 3 bases stayed unmatched. The CDR3 region has the DNA TGTGCCAGCAGCTTGGGGCGGACTAGCGGGAACACCGGGGAGCTGTTTTTT. Its protein is CASSLGRTSGNTGELFF.

This clone was counted between two and nine times. The rearrangement joins TRBV11-2 to TRBJ2-4, with TRBD2 matching 13 bases. CDR1 is SGHAT and CDR2 is FQNNGV in the germline V gene. This CDR3 comprises 18 residues. The ends lost 5 bases at V and 1 base at J; junction bases unmatched: 8. This CDR3 reads CASSPGLAGRGAKNIQYF. The CDR3 DNA sequence: TGTGCCAGCAGCCCGGGACTAGCGGGGAGAGGGGCCAAAAACATTCAGTACTTC. The whole variable domain, filled in from reference TRBV11-2 and TRBJ2-4, reads EAGVAQSPRYKIIEKRQSVAFWCNPISGHATLYWYQQILGQGPKLLIQFQNNGVVDDSQLPKDRFSAERLKGVDSTLKIQPAKLEDSAVYLCASSPGLAGRGAKNIQYFGAGTRLSVL.

The chain employs TRBV3-1 (or the pseudogene TRBV3-2) and TRBJ2-5, with 7 bases lining up with TRBD1. The CDR3 runs 13 residues. The germline V gene encodes CDR1 LGHDT and CDR2 YNNKEL (reference sequence). V lost 2 bases, J lost 5 bases, and 2 bases stayed unmatched. CDR3 residues: CASSQQGVETQYF. The CDR3 nucleotides are TGTGCCAGCAGCCAACAGGGGGTGGAGACCCAGTACTTC.

This chain connects TRBV19 to TRBJ2-6; no clear D. Germline-derived CDR1 and CDR2 are LNHDA and SQIVND (reference sequence). Deletions cut 1 base from V and 0 bases from J, with 7 bases between. The CDR3 spans 16 residues. This chain's CDR3 is CASSIVHNSGANVLTF. As DNA, the CDR3 is TGTGCCAGTAGTATAGTACACAACTCTGGGGCCAACGTCCTGACTTTC.

CDR3 coding DNA: TGTGCCACCAGCAGAGTTAAAAAGGGACAGGGGTTGGATGAGCAGTTCTTC. It codes for CATSRVKKGQGLDEQFF. The rearrangement links TRBV15 to TRBJ2-1; TRBD1 matches at 10 bases. This CDR3 contains 17 residues. Trimming took 1 base from V and 8 from J; bases not matched to a gene: 11. Germline V lookup: CDR1 LNHNV, CDR2 YYDKDF (reference sequence).

The V and J genes are TRBV7-6 and TRBJ2-1; D remains unclear. Germline CDR1 and CDR2: SGHVS and FNYEAQ. The germline V and J ends were trimmed by 1 base and 3 bases, with 10 bases remaining between them. The CDR3 consists of 15 residues. CDR3: CASSLESTSYNEQFF. CDR3 DNA sequence: TGTGCCAGCAGCTTAGAATCGACAAGCTACAATGAGCAGTTCTTC.

This chain joins TRBV19 and TRBJ1-2; 7 nucleotides line up with TRBD1. Per germline, CDR1 LNHDA and CDR2 SQIVND (reference sequence). CDR3 length equals 14 residues. V shed 7 bases and J 0 bases; nucleotides not matched to a gene: 5. The CDR3 loop is CASTPGQPNYGYTF. The CDR3 DNA follows: TGTGCCAGTACCCCGGGACAGCCTAACTATGGCTACACCTTC.

This chain links TRBV6-6 with TRBJ2-5; D may be TRBD2 (5 bases). Trimming left V 0 bases short and J 1 base short, with 6 bases between. Per the germline V gene, CDR1 is MNHNY and CDR2 is SVGAGI (reference sequence). The CDR3 loop spans 14 amino acids. This CDR3 reads CASSYSGVQETQYF. DNA of the CDR3: TGTGCCAGCAGTTACTCCGGGGTCCAAGAGACCCAGTACTTC.

The CDR3 reads CASSQPGIAYEQYF. The CDR3 DNA reads as TGTGCCAGTAGTCAGCCGGGGATAGCCTACGAGCAGTACTTC. The rearrangement uses TRBV19 and TRBJ2-7; tentative D call: TRBD2 (5 bases). V was shortened by 5 bases and J by 2 bases, with 13 bases between the two germline ends. CDR3 size: 14 residues. Germline V gene data show CDR1 as LNHDA and CDR2 as SQIVND (reference sequence).

The CDR3 sequence: CASSQAGSTEAFF. CDR3 DNA: TGTGCCAGCAGCCAAGCTGGCTCCACTGAAGCTTTCTTT. This chain uses TRBV3-1 (or the pseudogene TRBV3-2) with TRBJ1-1; no clear D gene. Trimming pared 1 base from V and 4 bases from J, leaving 7 bases between. The CDR3 has 13 residues. CDR1 and CDR2 (germline): LGHDT, YNNKEL (reference sequence).

V is TRBV19 and J is TRBJ2-7; 9 bases align to TRBD1. The V and J ends lost 5 bases and 3 bases, in that order; junction bases with no gene match: 11. CDR3 length equals 16 residues. Per the germline V gene, CDR1 is LNHDA and CDR2 is SQIVND (reference sequence). DNA of the CDR3: TGTGCCAGTAGTTCAAAAGGGAGGGGACAGGGCTACGAGCAGTACTTC. This sequence encodes CASSSKGRGQGYEQYF.

This clone appeared once. This chain links TRBV7-8 with TRBJ1-2; 9 bases are a match to TRBD1. V dropped 0 bases and J dropped 5; count of bases not matched to a gene: 7. The CDR3 sequence is 16 residues long. Germline assignment: CDR1 SGHVS and CDR2 FQNEAQ. The CDR3 DNA reads TGTGCCAGCAGCTTAGCGAATAGAGGACAGGGGTATGGCTACACCTTC. Protein: CASSLANRGQGYGYTF. The full variable domain, its missing parts supplied by reference TRBV7-8 and TRBJ1-2, is GAGVSQSPRYKVAKRGQDVALRCDPISGHVSLFWYQQALGQGPEFLTYFQNEAQLDKSGLPSDRFFAERPEGSVSTLKIQRTQQEDSAVYLCASSLANRGQGYGYTFGSGTRLTVV.

This chain connects TRBV5-4 to TRBJ2-3, with D possibly TRBD1 on 6 matching bases. The CDR3 has 14 amino acids. The V gene lost 2 bases and the J gene lost 4 bases, with 11 bases spanning the gap. The germline V gene encodes CDR1 SGHNT and CDR2 YYREEE (reference sequence). In DNA form, the CDR3 reads TGTGCCAGCAGCTTAGAGACAGGATCAGATACGCAGTATTTT. As protein: CASSLETGSDTQYF.

This sequence joins TRBV10-2 and TRBJ2-2, with D perhaps TRBD2 (6 bases). The CDR3 is 14 amino acids. The germline V gene encodes CDR1 WSHSY and CDR2 SAAADI. Trimming took 6 bases from V and 4 from J, leaving 12 bases between them. Here the CDR3 DNA reads TGCGCCAGCAGGTCGGAGCGGGTCACCGGGGAGCTGTTTTTT. It codes for CASRSERVTGELFF.

This rearrangement joins TRBV6-5 to TRBJ1-4; D is uncertain. With 5 bases removed from V and 7 bases from J, the gap between germline ends came to 17 bases. The CDR3 runs 15 residues. Per the germline V gene, CDR1 is MNHEY and CDR2 is SVGAGI. CDR3 DNA sequence: TGTGCCAGCAGTCCCCGAGGAGACCTAGGTGAAAAACTGTTTTTT. The encoded protein is CASSPRGDLGEKLFF.

The V call is TRBV19, the J call TRBJ2-2, with D uncertain. Trimming pared 2 bases from V and 0 bases from J, leaving 4 bases between. Per the germline V gene, CDR1 is LNHDA and CDR2 is SQIVND (reference sequence). There are 14 residues in the CDR3. CDR3 DNA: TGTGCCAGTAGTATACCCGCGAACACCGGGGAGCTGTTTTTT. This translates into CASSIPANTGELFF.

The chain has TRBV19 and TRBJ1-5; no definite D call. V was cut by 4 bases and J by 0 bases, with 16 bases left in between. Germline V gene lookup returns CDR1 LNHDA and CDR2 SQIVND (reference sequence). The CDR3 has 17 amino acids. The CDR3 protein is CASSTPMRDYSNQPQHF. The CDR3 DNA follows: TGTGCCAGTAGTACCCCAATGCGAGATTATAGCAATCAGCCCCAGCATTTT. Filled out from reference TRBV19 and TRBJ1-5, the complete variable domain reads DGGITQSPKYLFRKEGQNVTLSCEQNLNHDAMYWYRQDPGQGLRLIYYSQIVNDFQKGDIAEGYSVSREKKESFPLTVTSAQKNPTAFYLCASSTPMRDYSNQPQHFGDGTRLSIL.

This chain uses TRBV5-1 with TRBJ2-1, with 8 bases matching TRBD1. Trimming removed 3 bases from V and 13 bases from J; junction bases left unmatched: 6. Germline V gene sequence: CDR1 SGHRS, CDR2 YFSETQ. This CDR3 region has 12 residues. CDR3 sequence (DNA): TGCGCCAGCAGCTGGGGGACAGGTTTTCAGTTCTTC. This translates into CASSWGTGFQFF.

The V call is TRBV7-2, the J call TRBJ1-4; D gene ambiguous. The CDR3 consists of 14 residues. CDR1 and CDR2 from the germline V gene are SGHTA and FQGNSA. Trimming shortened V by 5 bases and J by 4 bases, and 11 bases separated the two germline ends. CDR3 in DNA: TGTGCCAGCAGCCCCGGCGGCGGTAATGAAAAACTGTTTTTT. Its translation: CASSPGGGNEKLFF.

This clone has a handful of counts. The CDR3 reads CASSQGDRASNEQYF. Here the CDR3 DNA reads TGCGCCAGCAGCCAAGGGGACAGGGCGTCCAACGAGCAGTACTTC. The rearrangement links TRBV4-1 to TRBJ2-7; TRBD1 matches at 9 bases. The CDR3 has 15 residues. J lost 5 bases, V lost 1 base, and 6 bases had no gene match. The germline gives CDR1 MGHRA, CDR2 YSYEKL.

The V and J genes are TRBV18 and TRBJ1-1; 10 bases match TRBD1. The CDR3 consists of 13 residues. V was clipped by 3 bases and J by 8 bases; unmatched bases: 3. Germline V gives CDR1 KGHSH, CDR2 LQKENI. The CDR3 sequence is CASSPDRGSEAFF. The DNA for the CDR3 is TGTGCCAGCTCACCGGACAGGGGGAGCGAAGCTTTCTTT.

This chain joins TRBV19 and TRBJ2-3; 8 nucleotides line up with TRBD1. Looked up from germline, CDR1 is LNHDA and CDR2 is SQIVND (reference sequence). The J segment lost 4 bases and the V segment lost 6 bases, leaving 6 bases of the junction unmatched. The CDR3 is 14 residues long. CDR3 nucleotides: TGTGCCAGTAGAAAGGACAGGGACCCAGATACGCAGTATTTT. Its protein product is CASRKDRDPDTQYF.

This chain uses TRBV5-4 with TRBJ1-3; D unclear. Germline V gene sequence: CDR1 SGHNT, CDR2 YYREEE (reference sequence). V lost 4 bases to trimming and J lost 0 bases, with 11 bases between them. This CDR3 region has 15 residues. The CDR3 is CASSLAGSSGNTIYF. CDR3 in DNA: TGTGCCAGCAGCCTGGCGGGGAGCTCTGGAAACACCATATATTTT.